The 28 T cell receptor beta chains below all came from one sample that was sequenced in a study of radiation and T cells in renal cell carcinoma. Some clones are missing from TCRdb's copy, which holds only in-frame ones; the method was immunoSEQ multiplex PCR. The sample lists approximately 150,000 clones, less than 90% occurring once. Documented time point: blood 4 weeks post-SBRT, at nephrectomy. The treatment: 15 Gy SBRT to primary tumor, nephrectomy 4 weeks later. Sequenced material: blood, taken from a patient whose treatment included radiotherapy and nephrectomy. These receptors all come from a woman in her fifties or sixties with renal cell carcinoma.

In DNA form, the CDR3 reads TGTGCCAGCAGCTTAGAACGGGGCAGCGGGAGCACAGATACGCAGTATTTT. It is translated as CASSLERGSGSTDTQYF. The chain recombines TRBV7-2 with TRBJ2-3, with D perhaps matching TRBD2 (6 bases). Trimming shortened V by 1 base and J by 0 bases, and 14 bases separated the two germline ends. The CDR3 is 17 residues long. Germline CDR1 reads SGHTA; CDR2 reads FQGNSA.

In its sample, this clone was seen once. This chain uses TRBV5-1 with TRBJ2-1; tentatively, D is TRBD2 (6 bases). CDR1 SGHRS and CDR2 YFSETQ come from the germline V gene. V lost 4 bases, J lost 3 bases, and 14 bases lay in between. The CDR3 spans 15 residues. This CDR3 reads CASSPTGTFYNEQFF. Written as DNA, the CDR3 is TGCGCCAGCAGCCCCACCGGGACTTTCTACAATGAGCAGTTCTTC.

As concerns this clone: At one boundary the junction diverges from the germline segment, which might be a read error. V is TRBV5-3 and J is TRBJ2-7, with 7 bases aligning to TRBD2. TRBV5-3 qualifies as an ORF whose function is uncertain. This CDR3 spans 10 amino acids. CDR3 loop: CARSLSSGPF. For the CDR3, the DNA is TGTGCCAGAAGCTTGTCTAGCGGCCCCTTC.

The chain has TRBV30 and TRBJ1-3; D unclear. V gave up 2 bases and J gave up 2 bases, with 7 bases separating them. CDR1 GTSNPN and CDR2 SVGIG come from the germline V gene (reference sequence). The CDR3 runs to 13 residues. The CDR3 loop is CAWSTVPGNTIYF. The DNA of the CDR3 is TGTGCCTGGAGTACGGTCCCTGGAAACACCATATATTTT.

The gene calls are TRBV10-2 and TRBJ2-3, with D tentatively TRBD1 (6 bases). This CDR3 has 13 residues. Trimming shortened V by 4 bases and J by 4 bases, and 9 bases separated the two germline ends. Germline V gives CDR1 WSHSY, CDR2 SAAADI. The CDR3 reads CASSAGHSDTQYF. The CDR3 region has the DNA TGCGCCAGCAGTGCGGGACATTCAGATACGCAGTATTTT.

Worth noting for this clone: This sample also contains other DNA sequences that code for the same CDR3. The chain uses TRBV28 and TRBJ1-2; D uncertain. V was shortened by 3 bases and J by 5 bases, with 7 bases between the two germline ends. The CDR3 has 12 residues. CDR1 and CDR2 (germline): MDHEN, SYDVKM. The CDR3 sequence is CASSFLGYGYTF. The CDR3 nucleotides read TGTGCCAGCAGTTTCTTGGGTTATGGCTACACCTTC.

V gene TRBV6-4 combines with J gene TRBJ2-2; unclear D gene. The germline V gene has CDR1 MRHNA and CDR2 SNTAGT. The CDR3 consists of 14 residues. V was shortened by 4 bases and J by 3 bases, with 9 bases between the two germline ends. The CDR3 protein is CASSAERYTGELFF. The CDR3 DNA is TGTGCCAGCAGTGCTGAACGGTACACCGGGGAGCTGTTTTTT.

J is TRBJ1-3 and V is TRBV7-2; D might be TRBD1 (6 bases). The CDR3 extends over 15 amino acids. Germline V gene lookup returns CDR1 SGHTA and CDR2 FQGNSA. V was shortened by 1 base and J by 4 bases, with 11 bases between the two germline ends. CDR3 protein: CASSLGGAYGNTIYF. The CDR3 DNA sequence: TGTGCCAGCAGCTTAGGGGGGGCGTACGGAAACACCATATATTTT.

In its sample, this clone was seen a few times. CDR3 bases: TGTGCCAGCAGTTTGGGCGGGGGCCGCACAGATACGCAGTATTTT. Protein sequence: CASSLGGGRTDTQYF. The chain joins TRBV28 to TRBJ2-3; D might be TRBD2 (7 bases). V lost 3 bases and J 1 base, leaving 11 bases between the germline ends. Germline V gene lookup returns CDR1 MDHEN and CDR2 SYDVKM. The length of the CDR3 is 15 residues. Full variable domain (remainder filled in from reference TRBV28 and TRBJ2-3): DVKVTQSSRYLVKRTGEKVFLECVQDMDHENMFWYRQDPGLGLRLIYFSYDVKMKEKGDIPEGYSVSREKKERFSLILESASTNQTSMYLCASSLGGGRTDTQYFGPGTRLTVL.

Concerning this clone itself: In the same sample, other DNA sequences code for this CDR3. The chain uses TRBV19 and TRBJ2-2; 10 nucleotides agree with TRBD1. J gave up 5 bases and V 1 base, and 1 base lay outside the gene matches. There are 15 residues in the CDR3. Germline loops: CDR1 LNHDA, CDR2 SQIVND (reference sequence). CDR3: CASSIGTGGTGELFF. DNA for the CDR3: TGTGCCAGTAGTATAGGGACAGGGGGGACCGGGGAGCTGTTTTTT. Supplemented by reference TRBV19 and TRBJ2-2, the full variable domain reads DGGITQSPKYLFRKEGQNVTLSCEQNLNHDAMYWYRQDPGQGLRLIYYSQIVNDFQKGDIAEGYSVSREKKESFPLTVTSAQKNPTAFYLCASSIGTGGTGELFFGEGSRLTVL.

The rearrangement uses TRBV9 and TRBJ2-7; 10 nucleotides agree with TRBD1. With 3 bases clipped from V and 0 bases from J, the junction kept 3 bases outside the gene matches. Germline assignment: CDR1 SGDLS and CDR2 YYNGEE. The CDR3 has 15 residues. CDR3 in amino acids: CASSEGQGISYEQYF. In nucleotides, the CDR3 is TGTGCCAGCAGCGAGGGACAGGGGATCTCCTACGAGCAGTACTTC.

The table lists this clone with a count of one. The chain has TRBV5-6 and TRBJ2-3, with D unresolved. The germline V gene has CDR1 SGHDT and CDR2 YYEEEE. The CDR3 loop spans 12 amino acids. The V gene lost 4 bases and the J gene lost 7 bases, with 10 bases spanning the gap. The CDR3 sequence is CASSRSPYTQYF. CDR3 nucleotide sequence: TGTGCCAGCAGCCGAAGTCCTTATACGCAGTATTTT.

Here the CDR3 reads CATRIGGGETQYF. The CDR3 nucleotides read TGTGCCACCAGAATCGGGGGGGGAGAGACCCAGTACTTC. The V gene is TRBV19, the J gene TRBJ2-5, with 8 bases fitting TRBD2. Germline assignment: CDR1 LNHDA and CDR2 SQIVND (reference sequence). With V trimmed by 10 bases and J by 4 bases, 8 bases remained unmatched. This CDR3 has 13 residues.

V and J are TRBV4-3 and TRBJ1-2; D is unresolved. Looked up from germline, CDR1 is LGHNA and CDR2 is YSLEER. CDR3 length equals 14 residues. V was cut by 4 bases and J by 8 bases, with 17 bases left in between. This chain's CDR3 is CASSRRSGMEGYTF. In nucleotides, the CDR3 is TGCGCCAGCAGCCGAAGGTCAGGAATGGAAGGCTACACCTTC.

The CDR3 protein is CASSGGTSGRTDTQYF. In DNA, the CDR3 is TGCGCCAGCAGTGGAGGGACTAGCGGGAGAACAGATACGCAGTATTTT. The chain recombines TRBV10-2 with TRBJ2-3; 14 bases map to TRBD2. J was trimmed by 3 bases and V by 4 bases; bases with no gene match: 3. The V gene's germline CDR1 is WSHSY and CDR2 SAAADI. This CDR3 is 16 amino acids long.

The chain joins TRBV7-6 to TRBJ2-7; D possibly corresponds to TRBD2 (6 bases). The CDR3 loop spans 14 amino acids. Trimming removed 1 base from V and 7 bases from J, with 14 bases in between. In germline, CDR1 is SGHVS, CDR2 FNYEAQ. The CDR3 spells CASSLGGGLQEQYF. The CDR3 DNA reads as TGTGCCAGCAGCTTAGGGGGAGGCTTGCAGGAGCAGTACTTC.

The chain recombines TRBV5-4 with TRBJ1-6, with D unclear. The CDR3 sequence is 15 residues long. The germline gives CDR1 SGHNT, CDR2 YYREEE (reference sequence). V was trimmed by 0 bases and J by 5 bases, leaving 9 bases between them. The chain's CDR3 is CASSLVQQNNSPLHF. CDR3 in DNA: TGTGCCAGCAGCTTGGTTCAACAGAATAATTCACCCCTCCACTTT.

This chain connects TRBV9 to TRBJ1-6; tentative D call: TRBD1 (5 bases). The V and J ends lost 0 bases and 10 bases respectively, with 14 bases between them. The CDR3 has 15 residues. Germline-derived CDR1 and CDR2 are SGDLS and YYNGEE. This chain's CDR3 is CASSVAAQGPSPLHF. The DNA of the CDR3 is TGTGCCAGCAGCGTAGCTGCCCAGGGCCCCTCACCCCTCCACTTT. The variable domain in full, with the rest retrieved from reference TRBV9 and TRBJ1-6, is DSGVTQTPKHLITATGQRVTLRCSPRSGDLSVYWYQQSLDQGLQFLIQYYNGEERAKGNILERFSAQQFPDLHSELNLSSLELGDSALYFCASSVAAQGPSPLHFGNGTRLTVT.

The rearrangement joins TRBV28 to TRBJ1-3, with D hard to call. Germline V gene data show CDR1 as MDHEN and CDR2 as SYDVKM. The CDR3 covers 15 residues. Trimming pared 8 bases from V and 3 bases from J, leaving 17 bases between. This CDR3 reads CASSSPGEYGNTIYF. CDR3 DNA sequence: TGTGCCAGCTCTAGCCCTGGGGAGTATGGAAACACCATATATTTT.

V gene TRBV30 combines with J gene TRBJ1-2, with 7 positions matching TRBD1. Germline assignment: CDR1 GTSNPN and CDR2 SVGIG (reference sequence). Germline trimming cut 2 bases from V and 2 bases from J; bases unmatched to any gene: 5. The CDR3 totals 14 residues. The CDR3 is CAWSLGQRNYGYTF. The CDR3, as DNA: TGTGCCTGGAGTCTGGGACAGCGGAACTATGGCTACACCTTC.

The chain joins TRBV7-2 to TRBJ2-1; TRBD1 matches at 11 bases. The junction had 11 bases not matched to a gene; V was cut back by 4 bases and J by 3 bases. This CDR3 comprises 18 residues. Per germline, CDR1 SGHTA and CDR2 FQGNSA. The CDR3 DNA follows: TGTGCCAGCAGCTCGTCCGGACCGGGGACAGGGGGCTACAATGAGCAGTTCTTC. Residues: CASSSSGPGTGGYNEQFF.

J is TRBJ1-2 and V is TRBV14; possibly TRBD1 for D (5 bases). Per the germline V gene, CDR1 is SGHDN and CDR2 is FVKESK. The length of the CDR3 is 16 residues. Trimming stripped 1 base from V and 5 bases from J, with 17 bases between. The CDR3 DNA is TGTGCCAGCAGCCAAGGAAGTTGGGGGACGGTATATGGCTACACCTTC. Amino acids: CASSQGSWGTVYGYTF. Full variable domain (outside the CDR3, taken from reference TRBV14 and TRBJ1-2): EAGVTQFPSHSVIEKGQTVTLRCDPISGHDNLYWYRRVMGKEIKFLLHFVKESKQDESGMPNNRFLAERTGGTYSTLKVQPAELEDSGVYFCASSQGSWGTVYGYTFGSGTRLTVV.

As to this clone: One junction end does not reproduce the germline sequence, and a read error may be involved. The rearrangement links TRBV30 to TRBJ2-1; D not resolved. CDR1 GTSNPN and CDR2 SVGIG come from the germline V gene (reference sequence). The CDR3 length is 11 residues. The CDR3 nucleotides read TGTGCCTGGAGTCCCTTGAATGAGCAGCTCTTC. The encoded protein is CAWSPLNEQLF.

The chain employs TRBV27 and TRBJ1-4; tentative D call: TRBD1 (5 bases). V was clipped by 6 bases and J by 7 bases, with 18 bases between them. The V gene's germline CDR1 is MNHEY and CDR2 SMNVEV (reference sequence). The CDR3 extends over 15 amino acids. The DNA for the CDR3 is TGTGCCAGCAGGCCCCAGGGCAGGTCCGGTGAAAAACTGTTTTTT. Protein product: CASRPQGRSGEKLFF.

This rearrangement joins TRBV10-3 to TRBJ1-2; 9 nucleotides align to TRBD1. After removal of 10 bases from V and 2 bases from J, the junction contained 14 bases not matched to a gene. This CDR3 spans 16 amino acids. Germline V gene data show CDR1 as ENHRY and CDR2 as SYGVKD. The CDR3 loop is CATWSPGQGGNYGYTF. CDR3 nucleotide sequence: TGTGCCACCTGGAGTCCGGGACAGGGAGGGAACTATGGCTACACCTTC.

V gene TRBV23-1 combines with J gene TRBJ2-7; maybe TRBD2 (6 bases). TRBV23-1 is marked as an open reading frame, function uncertain. The V and J ends lost 8 bases and 6 bases respectively, with 17 bases between them. There are 13 residues in the CDR3. This CDR3 reads CASGGRLCLEQYF. Here the CDR3 DNA reads TGCGCCAGCGGGGGGAGACTTTGTCTCGAGCAGTACTTC.

The V gene is TRBV28, the J gene TRBJ2-7; 9 bases agree with TRBD1. This CDR3 is built from 13 residues. Germline CDR1 MDHEN, CDR2 SYDVKM. V shed 8 bases, J shed 3 bases, and the junction held 5 bases outside the gene matches. CDR3 residues: CASFGQGFYEQYF. CDR3 bases: TGTGCCAGCTTCGGACAGGGGTTCTACGAGCAGTACTTC.

As DNA, the CDR3 is TGTGCCAGCAGCGAGGAGATCCCAGATACGCAGTATTTT. It encodes CASSEEIPDTQYF. V is TRBV9 and J is TRBJ2-3; no clear D. The ends were cut back, 3 bases at V and 4 bases at J, with 9 bases in the middle. CDR3 length: 13 residues. CDR1 SGDLS and CDR2 YYNGEE come from the germline V gene.